The 32 T cell receptor beta chains presented below share a single source sample, sequenced in a study of T cell responses to AZD1222 COVID-19 vaccine. This table comes from immunoSEQ multiplex PCR, and its TCRdb copy is limited to in-frame clones, with some not included. In the table there are some 120,000 clones, roughly nine tenths of which are singletons. The input for sequencing was peripheral blood, taken 28 days after the second AZD1222 dose. The receptors were gathered from an adult who received the AZD1222 COVID-19 vaccine.

This clone was found once. The rearrangement joins TRBV19 to TRBJ1-6; perhaps TRBD1 as D (5 bases). The ends were cut back, 7 bases at V and 5 bases at J, with 18 bases in the middle. Germline-derived CDR1 and CDR2 are LNHDA and SQIVND (reference sequence). This CDR3 spans 16 amino acids. The CDR3 nucleotides read TGTGCCAGTATCCTCCCGGGGGGAAGCGATAATTCACCCCTCCACTTT. Protein sequence: CASILPGGSDNSPLHF.

This chain uses TRBV2 with TRBJ1-2, with D possibly TRBD1 on 5 matching bases. Looked up from germline, CDR1 is SNHLY and CDR2 is FYNNEI. This CDR3 spans 15 amino acids. Between the trimmed V and J ends, which lost 4 bases and 8 bases, there was a span of 20 bases. The DNA for the CDR3 is TGTGCCAGCAGTGTTCCCCAGGGCCCCAGTAGCGGCTACACCTTC. As protein: CASSVPQGPSSGYTF.

CDR3 residues: CASGHTVGGWNEQFF. The CDR3 DNA is TGTGCCAGCGGACACACAGTGGGAGGTTGGAATGAGCAGTTCTTC. The rearrangement links TRBV7-9 to TRBJ2-1; TRBD2 is a possible D gene (6 bases). Trimming took 8 bases from V and 7 from J, leaving 21 bases between them. This CDR3 comprises 15 residues. Germline CDR1 SEHNR, CDR2 FQNEAQ (reference sequence). Variable domain in full (rest from reference TRBV7-9 and TRBJ2-1): DTGVSQNPRHKITKRGQNVTFRCDPISEHNRLYWYRQTLGQGPEFLTYFQNEAQLEKSRLLSDRFSAERPKGSFSTLEIQRTEQGDSAMYLCASGHTVGGWNEQFFGPGTRLTVL.

The gene calls are TRBV4-1 and TRBJ1-1; D not certain. V was shortened by 2 bases and J by 0 bases, with 7 bases between the two germline ends. This CDR3 comprises 14 residues. Germline loops: CDR1 MGHRA, CDR2 YSYEKL. CDR3 nucleotides: TGCGCCAGCAGCCAACCTAATATGAACACTGAAGCTTTCTTT. As protein: CASSQPNMNTEAFF.

The chain uses TRBV5-1 and TRBJ1-2; D call uncertain. The CDR3 length is 14 residues. Germline V gene sequence: CDR1 SGHRS, CDR2 YFSETQ. Trimming removed 0 bases at V and 8 bases at J, with 14 bases between. The chain's CDR3 is CASSLAGPTRGYTF. The CDR3 bases are TGCGCCAGCAGCTTGGCCGGGCCTACGCGGGGCTACACCTTC.

The chain uses TRBV3-1 (or the pseudogene TRBV3-2) and TRBJ1-6, with TRBD1 matching 7 bases. CDR3 length: 14 amino acids. V lost 1 base to trimming and J lost 8 bases; unmatched junction nucleotides: 2. The germline CDR1 and CDR2 sequences are LGHDT and YNNKEL (reference sequence). The CDR3 protein is CASSQGTGYSPLHF. The DNA of the CDR3 is TGTGCCAGCAGCCAAGGGACAGGCTATTCACCCCTCCACTTT.

The V and J genes are TRBV30 and TRBJ1-1; D is undetermined. Germline lookup yields CDR1 GTSNPN and CDR2 SVGIG (reference sequence). This CDR3 region has 13 residues. CDR3 bases: TGTGCTCGGAAGTGGGCCGCGAACACTGAAGCTTTCTTT. Amino acids: CARKWAANTEAFF.

J is TRBJ1-4 and V is TRBV27; 9 nucleotides line up with TRBD1. Germline-derived CDR1 and CDR2 are MNHEY and SMNVEV (reference sequence). J gave up 6 bases and V 6 bases, and 8 bases lay outside the gene matches. This CDR3 spans 15 amino acids. The CDR3 bases are TGTGCCAGCAGCCCCGGGACAGGGTGGGATGAAAAACTGTTTTTT. Translation: CASSPGTGWDEKLFF.

This clone showed up many times. The chain recombines TRBV7-9 with TRBJ2-7; perhaps TRBD1 as D (6 bases). V dropped 5 bases and J dropped 7 bases, with 21 bases sitting between them. CDR1 and CDR2 from the germline V gene are SEHNR and FQNEAQ (reference sequence). This CDR3 is built from 15 residues. CDR3 in amino acids: CASSQGPGRIIEQYF. DNA for the CDR3: TGTGCCAGCAGCCAGGGGCCCGGACGGATCATAGAGCAGTACTTC.

The genes are TRBV5-1 and TRBJ1-2, with D unresolved. V gave up 1 base and J gave up 8 bases, with 12 bases separating them. CDR1 and CDR2 (germline): SGHRS, YFSETQ. This CDR3 comprises 13 residues. The CDR3 nucleotides read TGCGCCAGCAGCTTGCTGGGCCCCGACGGCTACACCTTC. It translates to CASSLLGPDGYTF.

The chain carries TRBV11-2 and TRBJ1-2; 10 nucleotides line up with TRBD1. This CDR3 is 16 amino acids long. Unmatched junction bases numbered 8, after V lost 5 bases and J lost 2 bases. Germline lookup yields CDR1 SGHAT and CDR2 FQNNGV. This CDR3 is CASSRLGTGDNYGYTF. The CDR3 nucleotides read TGTGCCAGCAGCCGGCTAGGGACAGGGGACAACTATGGCTACACCTTC.

The chain uses TRBV4-1 and TRBJ2-3; D may be TRBD1 or TRBD2 (5 bases each). This CDR3 comprises 16 residues. Germline V gene lookup returns CDR1 MGHRA and CDR2 YSYEKL. Deletions cut 4 bases from V and 1 base from J, with 15 bases between. This chain's CDR3 is CASSPTYGTGTDTQYF. CDR3 coding DNA: TGCGCCAGCAGCCCCACTTATGGGACCGGCACAGATACGCAGTATTTT.

The chain uses TRBV29-1 and TRBJ1-4; 7 bases agree with TRBD1. V shed 8 bases, J shed 3 bases, and the junction held 9 bases outside the gene matches. This CDR3 spans 14 amino acids. The germline V gene has CDR1 SQVTM and CDR2 ANQGSEA. CDR3 sequence reads: CSTRVGGSNEKLFF. Here the CDR3 DNA reads TGCAGCACCCGCGTAGGGGGCTCTAATGAAAAACTGTTTTTT.

The table lists this clone with a count of one. V usage is TRBV9 and J usage is TRBJ1-6; a possible D gene is TRBD1 (6 bases). The V and J ends lost 3 bases and 7 bases respectively, with 14 bases between them. CDR1 and CDR2 (germline): SGDLS, YYNGEE. The CDR3 covers 15 residues. CDR3 nucleotides: TGTGCCAGCAGCGCGGGGGGCGGGCGGAATTCACCCCTCCACTTT. It translates to CASSAGGGRNSPLHF.

This rearrangement joins TRBV30 to TRBJ1-5; D gene unclear. There are 14 residues in the CDR3. Germline CDR1 and CDR2: GTSNPN and SVGIG (reference sequence). Trimming stripped 3 bases from V and 3 bases from J, with 12 bases between. CDR3 loop: CAWSAGSLNQPQHF. CDR3 sequence (DNA): TGTGCCTGGAGCGCCGGGAGCCTCAATCAGCCCCAGCATTTT. Based on the CDR3 plus reference TRBV30 and TRBJ1-5, the full variable domain is SQTIHQWPATLVQPVGSPLSLECTVEGTSNPNLYWYRQAAGRGLQLLFYSVGIGQISSEVPQNLSASRPQDRQFILSSKKLLLSDSGFYLCAWSAGSLNQPQHFGDGTRLSIL.

The rearrangement joins TRBV18 to TRBJ1-1; D not certain. The CDR3 is 13 amino acids. Germline CDR1 reads KGHSH; CDR2 reads LQKENI. The ends were cut back, 5 bases at V and 4 bases at J, with 11 bases in the middle. The CDR3 region has the DNA TGTGCCAGCTCAGACTATATTCTCACTGAAGCTTTCTTT. This codes for CASSDYILTEAFF.

The gene calls are TRBV6-6 and TRBJ1-5, with D tentatively TRBD1 (6 bases). Germline values: CDR1 MNHNY, CDR2 SVGAGI (reference sequence). The CDR3 runs to 15 residues. V lost 6 bases, J lost 6 bases, and 18 bases lay in between. As DNA, the CDR3 is TGTGCCAGCAGGGCGGGGGGCGGTGAAGGTCAGCCCCAGCATTTT. Its translation: CASRAGGGEGQPQHF.

The gene calls are TRBV6-5 and TRBJ2-2, with no clear D. The CDR3 contains 15 residues. V shed 5 bases and J shed 7 bases, with 17 bases lying between them. Looked up from germline, CDR1 is MNHEY and CDR2 is SVGAGI. The CDR3 bases are TGTGCCAGCAGTCTTCTGAACTGGCTGCGCGGGGAGCTGTTTTTT. Encoded protein: CASSLLNWLRGELFF.

The chain has TRBV10-3 and TRBJ1-4; maybe TRBD1 (5 bases). This CDR3 region has 14 residues. CDR1 ENHRY and CDR2 SYGVKD come from the germline V gene. V was cut by 2 bases and J by 7 bases, with 11 bases left in between. The CDR3 bases are TGTGCCATCAGTGAGAGGGACCGGGGTGAAAAACTGTTTTTT. This encodes CAISERDRGEKLFF.

The V and J genes are TRBV29-1 and TRBJ1-5; a possible D gene is TRBD1 (5 bases). This CDR3 is 15 amino acids long. The germline gives CDR1 SQVTM, CDR2 ANQGSEA. V dropped 7 bases and J dropped 4 bases, with 20 bases sitting between them. The CDR3 region is CSGPTDKVGNQPQHF. The CDR3 nucleotides read TGCAGCGGGCCCACGGACAAGGTAGGAAATCAGCCCCAGCATTTT.

This clone came up once. This chain links TRBV6-1 with TRBJ1-2, with a tentative D call TRBD1 (5 bases). V shed 0 bases and J shed 6 bases, with 14 bases lying between them. This CDR3 comprises 15 residues. Germline V gives CDR1 MNHNS, CDR2 SASEGT. The CDR3, as DNA: TGTGCCAGCAGTGAAGCTGTCAGGGTTAGGCATGGCTACACCTTC. This codes for CASSEAVRVRHGYTF.

The chain combines TRBV4-1 with TRBJ2-3, with D possibly being TRBD2 (7 bases). Germline assignment: CDR1 MGHRA and CDR2 YSYEKL. This CDR3 is 15 amino acids long. V lost 4 bases and J 2 bases, leaving 13 bases between the germline ends. CDR3 residues: CASSRAGGPTDTQYF. The CDR3 bases are TGCGCCAGCAGCCGAGCCGGGGGGCCCACAGATACGCAGTATTTT.

V usage is TRBV5-1 and J usage is TRBJ1-1, with TRBD1 matching 9 bases. With 0 bases clipped from V and 8 bases from J, the junction kept 2 bases outside the gene matches. Germline loops: CDR1 SGHRS, CDR2 YFSETQ. The CDR3 has 13 residues. CDR3 in amino acids: CASSLGTGAEAFF. Written as DNA, the CDR3 is TGCGCCAGCAGCTTGGGGACAGGGGCCGAAGCTTTCTTT.

The genes are TRBV11-2 and TRBJ2-7; the match to TRBD1 covers 7 bases. Trimming took 1 base from V and 2 from J; bases not matched to a gene: 2. Germline V lookup: CDR1 SGHAT, CDR2 FQNNGV. The CDR3 is 14 residues long. CDR3 bases: TGTGCCAGCAGCTTAGGGGACAGAACCTACGAGCAGTACTTC. This encodes CASSLGDRTYEQYF.

V usage is TRBV19 and J usage is TRBJ1-2; D gene ambiguous. This CDR3 spans 13 amino acids. V was clipped by 1 base and J by 5 bases, with 8 bases between them. The germline gives CDR1 LNHDA, CDR2 SQIVND (reference sequence). The CDR3 DNA reads as TGTGCCAGTAGTATAGCAGGATTATATGGCTACACCTTC. Its protein product is CASSIAGLYGYTF.

The chain employs TRBV11-3 and TRBJ2-3, with 8 bases matching TRBD1. V trimming: 5 bases; J trimming: 3 bases; junction bases outside the gene matches: 4. Germline lookup yields CDR1 SGHNT and CDR2 YENEEA. There are 14 residues in the CDR3. CDR3 DNA sequence: TGTGCCAGCAGCCTTCGGACAGGGACAGATACGCAGTATTTT. Protein sequence: CASSLRTGTDTQYF.

The chain links TRBV4-3 to TRBJ1-6; D is undetermined. Germline V gene data show CDR1 as LGHNA and CDR2 as YSLEER. The V and J ends lost 0 bases and 8 bases respectively, with 8 bases between them. This CDR3 is built from 14 residues. The CDR3 bases are TGCGCCAGCAGCCAAGATCTCCAGCATTCACCCCTCCACTTT. Translation gives CASSQDLQHSPLHF.

The CDR3 loop is CASSRSGGSSYNEQFF. The CDR3 DNA follows: TGTGCCAGTAGTAGGAGCGGGGGGAGCTCCTACAATGAGCAGTTCTTC. The V call is TRBV19, the J call TRBJ2-1; TRBD2 matches at 9 bases. The CDR3 sequence is 16 residues long. V was pared by 4 bases and J by 0 bases, with 4 bases of the junction left unmatched. Looked up from germline, CDR1 is LNHDA and CDR2 is SQIVND (reference sequence).

V usage is TRBV7-9 and J usage is TRBJ1-4, with 7 nucleotides matching TRBD1. From germline, CDR1 is SEHNR and CDR2 FQNEAQ (reference sequence). This CDR3 has 15 amino acids. V gave up 1 base and J gave up 4 bases; unmatched junction bases: 3. The CDR3 DNA reads as TGTGCCAGCAGCTTAGGGGGACAGCTTAATGAAAAACTGTTTTTT. Protein product: CASSLGGQLNEKLFF.

The chain joins TRBV4-1 to TRBJ2-5; 14 nucleotides match TRBD2. J was trimmed by 5 bases and V by 4 bases; bases with no gene match: 18. This CDR3 has 20 amino acids. CDR1 is MGHRA, CDR2 YSYEKL, per germline. The CDR3 here is CASSLVPGLAGDSLRETQYF. The CDR3 DNA is TGCGCCAGCAGCCTCGTCCCGGGACTAGCGGGGGACTCACTTCGGGAGACCCAGTACTTC.

The V and J genes are TRBV30 and TRBJ2-3; 7 bases line up with TRBD1. V was pared by 4 bases and J by 0 bases, with 4 bases of the junction left unmatched. The CDR3 contains 14 residues. Germline-derived CDR1 and CDR2 are GTSNPN and SVGIG (reference sequence). CDR3 bases: TGTGCCTGGAAACGGGACAGCAGCACAGATACGCAGTATTTT. Translating gives CAWKRDSSTDTQYF.

The V gene is TRBV18, the J gene TRBJ1-2; D perhaps matches TRBD1 (5 bases). Germline lookup yields CDR1 KGHSH and CDR2 LQKENI. The CDR3 loop spans 15 amino acids. V was cut by 3 bases and J by 4 bases, with 15 bases left in between. Written as DNA, the CDR3 is TGTGCCAGCTCACCGATGGCGGACATGACCTATGGCTACACCTTC. Translating it yields CASSPMADMTYGYTF. The complete variable domain, with remaining parts taken from reference TRBV18 and TRBJ1-2, reads NAGVMQNPRHLVRRRGQEARLRCSPMKGHSHVYWYRQLPEEGLKFMVYLQKENIIDESGMPKERFSAEFPKEGPSILRIQQVVRGDSAAYFCASSPMADMTYGYTFGSGTRLTVV.